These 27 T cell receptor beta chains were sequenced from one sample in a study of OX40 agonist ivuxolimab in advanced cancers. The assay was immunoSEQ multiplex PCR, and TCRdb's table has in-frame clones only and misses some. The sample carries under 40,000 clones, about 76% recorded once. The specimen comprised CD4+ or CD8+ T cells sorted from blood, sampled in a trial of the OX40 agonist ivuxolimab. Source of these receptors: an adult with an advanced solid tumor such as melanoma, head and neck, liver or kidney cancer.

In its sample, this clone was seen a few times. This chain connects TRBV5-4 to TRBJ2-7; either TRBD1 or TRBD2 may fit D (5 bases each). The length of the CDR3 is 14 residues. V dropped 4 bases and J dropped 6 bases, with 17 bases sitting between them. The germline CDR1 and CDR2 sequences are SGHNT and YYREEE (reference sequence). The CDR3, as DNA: TGTGCCAGCAGCCCCTCCGGGACCCGGGCCGAGCAGTACTTC. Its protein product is CASSPSGTRAEQYF.

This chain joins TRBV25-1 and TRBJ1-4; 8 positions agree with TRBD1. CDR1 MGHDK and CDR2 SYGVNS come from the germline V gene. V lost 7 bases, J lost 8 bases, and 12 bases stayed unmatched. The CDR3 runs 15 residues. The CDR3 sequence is CASTDNRGGSEKLFF. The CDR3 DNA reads TGTGCCAGCACTGACAACAGGGGGGGATCAGAAAAACTGTTTTTT.

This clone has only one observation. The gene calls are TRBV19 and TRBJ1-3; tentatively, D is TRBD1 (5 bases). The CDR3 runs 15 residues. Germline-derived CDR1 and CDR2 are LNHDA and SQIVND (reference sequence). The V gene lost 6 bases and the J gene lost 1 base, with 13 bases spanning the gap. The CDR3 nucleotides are TGTGCCAGTAGGGTGCTGCAGGGTTCTGGAAACACCATATATTTT. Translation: CASRVLQGSGNTIYF.

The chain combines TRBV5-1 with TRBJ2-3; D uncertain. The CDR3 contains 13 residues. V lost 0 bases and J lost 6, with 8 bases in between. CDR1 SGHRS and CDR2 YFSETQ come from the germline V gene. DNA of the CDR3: TGCGCCAGCAGCTTGGACGTGGTGGATACGCAGTATTTT. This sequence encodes CASSLDVVDTQYF.

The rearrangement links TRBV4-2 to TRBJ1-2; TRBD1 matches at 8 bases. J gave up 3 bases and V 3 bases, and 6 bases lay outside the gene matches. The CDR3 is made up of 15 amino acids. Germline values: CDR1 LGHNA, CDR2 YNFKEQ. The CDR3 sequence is CASSHRTGLHYGYTF. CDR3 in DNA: TGTGCCAGCAGCCATCGGACAGGGTTACACTATGGCTACACCTTC.

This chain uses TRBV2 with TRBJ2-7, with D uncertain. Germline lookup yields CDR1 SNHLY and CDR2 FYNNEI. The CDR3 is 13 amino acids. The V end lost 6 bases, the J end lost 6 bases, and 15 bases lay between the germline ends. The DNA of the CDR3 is TGTGCCAGCAGGAAAGTTGGAGAAATCGAGCAGTACTTC. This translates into CASRKVGEIEQYF.

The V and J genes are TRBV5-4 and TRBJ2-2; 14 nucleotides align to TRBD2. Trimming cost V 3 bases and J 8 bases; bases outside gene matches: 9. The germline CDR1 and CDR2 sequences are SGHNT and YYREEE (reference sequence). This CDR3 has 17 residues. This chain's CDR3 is CASSSRAGLAGAGELFF. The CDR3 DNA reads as TGTGCCAGCAGCTCTAGAGCGGGACTAGCGGGAGCTGGGGAGCTGTTTTTT.

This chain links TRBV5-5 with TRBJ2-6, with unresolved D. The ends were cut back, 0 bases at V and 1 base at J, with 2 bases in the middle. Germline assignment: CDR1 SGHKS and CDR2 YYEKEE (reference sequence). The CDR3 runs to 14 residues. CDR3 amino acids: CASSLGSGANVLTF. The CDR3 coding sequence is TGTGCCAGCAGCTTGGGATCTGGGGCCAACGTCCTGACTTTC.

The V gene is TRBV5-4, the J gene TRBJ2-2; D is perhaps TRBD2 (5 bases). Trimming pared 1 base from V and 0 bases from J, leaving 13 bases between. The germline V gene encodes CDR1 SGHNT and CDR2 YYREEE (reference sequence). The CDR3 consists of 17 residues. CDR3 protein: CASSLLPFGANTGELFF. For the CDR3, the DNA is TGTGCCAGCAGCTTGCTCCCCTTCGGGGCGAACACCGGGGAGCTGTTTTTT.

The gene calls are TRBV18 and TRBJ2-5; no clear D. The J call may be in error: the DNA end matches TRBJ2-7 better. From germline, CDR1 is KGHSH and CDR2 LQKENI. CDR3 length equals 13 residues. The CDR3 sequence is CASSPHRDYEQYF. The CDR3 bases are TGTGCCAGCTCACCACACAGAGACTACGAGCAGTACTTC.

The CDR3 region has the DNA TGTGCCAGCAGTTACTCGAGCGGTAAGCGCTACGAGCAGTACTTC. It encodes CASSYSSGKRYEQYF. This sequence joins TRBV6-6 and TRBJ2-7; perhaps TRBD2 as D (5 bases). This CDR3 is 15 amino acids long. Trimming pared 0 bases from V and 3 bases from J, leaving 12 bases between. CDR1 and CDR2 (germline): MNHNY, SVGAGI (reference sequence).

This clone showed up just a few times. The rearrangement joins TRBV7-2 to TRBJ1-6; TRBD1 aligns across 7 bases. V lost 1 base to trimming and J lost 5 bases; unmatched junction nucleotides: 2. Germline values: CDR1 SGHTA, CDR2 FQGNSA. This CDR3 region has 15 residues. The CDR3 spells CASSLVQGNNSPLHF. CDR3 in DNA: TGTGCCAGCAGCTTAGTACAGGGGAATAATTCACCCCTCCACTTT. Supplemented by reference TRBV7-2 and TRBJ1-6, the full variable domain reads GAGVSQSPSNKVTEKGKDVELRCDPISGHTALYWYRQSLGQGLEFLIYFQGNSAPDKSGLPSDRFSAERTGGSVSTLTIQRTQQEDSAVYLCASSLVQGNNSPLHFGNGTRLTVT.

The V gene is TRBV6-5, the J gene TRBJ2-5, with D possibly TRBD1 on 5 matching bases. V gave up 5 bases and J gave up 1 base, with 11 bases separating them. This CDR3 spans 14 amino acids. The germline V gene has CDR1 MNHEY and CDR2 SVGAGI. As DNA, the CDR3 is TGTGCCAGCAGTCCCTTGGGGCTCCAAGAGACCCAGTACTTC. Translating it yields CASSPLGLQETQYF.

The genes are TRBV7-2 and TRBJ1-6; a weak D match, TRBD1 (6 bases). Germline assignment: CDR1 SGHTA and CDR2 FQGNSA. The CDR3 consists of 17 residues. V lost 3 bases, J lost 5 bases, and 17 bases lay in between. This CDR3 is CASSFNPPRTDNSPLHF. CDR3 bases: TGTGCCAGCAGCTTTAACCCCCCTCGGACAGATAATTCACCCCTCCACTTT.

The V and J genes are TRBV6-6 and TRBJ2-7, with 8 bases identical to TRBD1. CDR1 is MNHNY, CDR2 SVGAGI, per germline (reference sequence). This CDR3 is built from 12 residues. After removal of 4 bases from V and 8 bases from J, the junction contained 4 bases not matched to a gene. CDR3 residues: CASSSGQGKQYF. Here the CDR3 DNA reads TGTGCCAGCAGTTCCGGACAGGGAAAGCAGTACTTC.

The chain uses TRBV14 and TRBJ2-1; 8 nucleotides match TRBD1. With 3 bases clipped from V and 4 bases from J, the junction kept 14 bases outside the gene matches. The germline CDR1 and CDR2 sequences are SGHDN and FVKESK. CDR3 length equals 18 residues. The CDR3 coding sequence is TGTGCCAGCAGCCAGCCCAAGATCGAGACAGGGGCTTACAATGAGCAGTTCTTC. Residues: CASSQPKIETGAYNEQFF. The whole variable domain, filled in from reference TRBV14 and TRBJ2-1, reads EAGVTQFPSHSVIEKGQTVTLRCDPISGHDNLYWYRRVMGKEIKFLLHFVKESKQDESGMPNNRFLAERTGGTYSTLKVQPAELEDSGVYFCASSQPKIETGAYNEQFFGPGTRLTVL.

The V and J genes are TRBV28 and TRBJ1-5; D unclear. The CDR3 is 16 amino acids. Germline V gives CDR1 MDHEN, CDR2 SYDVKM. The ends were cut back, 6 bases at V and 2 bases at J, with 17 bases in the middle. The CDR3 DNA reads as TGTGCCAGCAGCCCCGTACTGGCCGGAGGCAATCAGCCCCAGCATTTT. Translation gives CASSPVLAGGNQPQHF.

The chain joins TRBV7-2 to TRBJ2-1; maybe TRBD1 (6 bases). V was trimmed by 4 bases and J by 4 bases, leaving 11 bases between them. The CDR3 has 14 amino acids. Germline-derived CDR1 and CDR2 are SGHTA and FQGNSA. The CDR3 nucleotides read TGTGCCAGCAGCTCAGGACAGAGGTACAATGAGCAGTTCTTC. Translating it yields CASSSGQRYNEQFF.

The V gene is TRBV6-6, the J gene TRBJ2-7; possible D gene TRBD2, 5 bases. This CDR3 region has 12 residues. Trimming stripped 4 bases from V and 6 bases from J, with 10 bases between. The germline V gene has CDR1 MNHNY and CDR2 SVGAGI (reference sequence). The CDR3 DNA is TGTGCCAGCAGTTCGGTCGGGGTCGAGCAGTACTTC. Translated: CASSSVGVEQYF.

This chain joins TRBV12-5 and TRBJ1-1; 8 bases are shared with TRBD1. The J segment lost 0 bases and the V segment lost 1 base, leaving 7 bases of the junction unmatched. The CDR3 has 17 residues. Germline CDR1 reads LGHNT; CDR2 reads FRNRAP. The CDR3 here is CASGLDSRGLVNTEAFF. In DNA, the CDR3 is TGTGCTAGTGGTTTGGACAGCAGGGGGCTGGTGAACACTGAAGCTTTCTTT.

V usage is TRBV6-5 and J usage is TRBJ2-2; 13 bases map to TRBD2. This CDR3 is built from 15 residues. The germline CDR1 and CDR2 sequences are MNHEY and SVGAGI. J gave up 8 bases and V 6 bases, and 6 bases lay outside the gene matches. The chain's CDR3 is CASRTSGGAKGELFF. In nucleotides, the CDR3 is TGTGCCAGCAGAACTAGCGGGGGGGCGAAGGGGGAGCTGTTTTTT.

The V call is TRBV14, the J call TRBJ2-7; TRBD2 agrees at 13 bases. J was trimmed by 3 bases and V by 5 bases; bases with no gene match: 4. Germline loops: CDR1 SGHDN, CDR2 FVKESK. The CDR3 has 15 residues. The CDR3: CASSSRTSGSYEQYF. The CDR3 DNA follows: TGTGCCAGCAGCTCTCGGACTAGCGGGAGCTACGAGCAGTACTTC.

The CDR3 nucleotides are TGTGCCAGCAGCTTAGCAGTACAGGGGGGATATGAGCAGTTCTTC. This translates into CASSLAVQGGYEQFF. The rearrangement joins TRBV7-9 to TRBJ2-1; TRBD1 aligns across 8 bases. Germline CDR1 reads SEHNR; CDR2 reads FQNEAQ (reference sequence). With 0 bases clipped from V and 8 bases from J, the junction kept 6 bases outside the gene matches. The CDR3 is 15 amino acids.

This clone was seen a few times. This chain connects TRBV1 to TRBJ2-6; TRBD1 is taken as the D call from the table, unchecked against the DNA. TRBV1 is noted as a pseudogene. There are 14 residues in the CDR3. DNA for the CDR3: TGCACCAGCAGCTCACAAAGTCGGGCCAACGTCCTGACTTTC. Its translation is CTSSSQSRANVLTF.

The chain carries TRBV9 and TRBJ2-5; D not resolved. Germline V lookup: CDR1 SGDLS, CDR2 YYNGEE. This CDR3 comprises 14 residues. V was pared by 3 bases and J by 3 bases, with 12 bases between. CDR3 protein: CASSATDGEETQYF. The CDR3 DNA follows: TGTGCCAGCAGCGCTACGGACGGTGAAGAGACCCAGTACTTC.

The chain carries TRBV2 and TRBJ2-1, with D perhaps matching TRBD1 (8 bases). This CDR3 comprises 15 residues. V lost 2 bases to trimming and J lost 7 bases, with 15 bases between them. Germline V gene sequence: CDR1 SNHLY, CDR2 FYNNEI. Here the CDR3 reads CASSEIQQGGNEQFF. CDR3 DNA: TGTGCCAGCAGTGAAATTCAACAGGGGGGGAATGAGCAGTTCTTC. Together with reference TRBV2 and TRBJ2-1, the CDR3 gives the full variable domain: EPEVTQTPSHQVTQMGQEVILRCVPISNHLYFYWYRQILGQKVEFLVSFYNNEISEKSEIFDDQFSVERPDGSNFTLKIRSTKLEDSAMYFCASSEIQQGGNEQFFGPGTRLTVL.

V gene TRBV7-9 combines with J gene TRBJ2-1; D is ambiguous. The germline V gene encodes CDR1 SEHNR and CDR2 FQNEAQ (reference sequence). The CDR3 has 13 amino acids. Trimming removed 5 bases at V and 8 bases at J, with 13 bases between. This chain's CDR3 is CASSISSTDEQFF. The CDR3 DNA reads TGTGCCAGCAGCATAAGTAGCACCGATGAGCAGTTCTTC. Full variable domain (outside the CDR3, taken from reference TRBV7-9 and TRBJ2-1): DTGVSQNPRHKITKRGQNVTFRCDPISEHNRLYWYRQTLGQGPEFLTYFQNEAQLEKSRLLSDRFSAERPKGSFSTLEIQRTEQGDSAMYLCASSISSTDEQFFGPGTRLTVL.